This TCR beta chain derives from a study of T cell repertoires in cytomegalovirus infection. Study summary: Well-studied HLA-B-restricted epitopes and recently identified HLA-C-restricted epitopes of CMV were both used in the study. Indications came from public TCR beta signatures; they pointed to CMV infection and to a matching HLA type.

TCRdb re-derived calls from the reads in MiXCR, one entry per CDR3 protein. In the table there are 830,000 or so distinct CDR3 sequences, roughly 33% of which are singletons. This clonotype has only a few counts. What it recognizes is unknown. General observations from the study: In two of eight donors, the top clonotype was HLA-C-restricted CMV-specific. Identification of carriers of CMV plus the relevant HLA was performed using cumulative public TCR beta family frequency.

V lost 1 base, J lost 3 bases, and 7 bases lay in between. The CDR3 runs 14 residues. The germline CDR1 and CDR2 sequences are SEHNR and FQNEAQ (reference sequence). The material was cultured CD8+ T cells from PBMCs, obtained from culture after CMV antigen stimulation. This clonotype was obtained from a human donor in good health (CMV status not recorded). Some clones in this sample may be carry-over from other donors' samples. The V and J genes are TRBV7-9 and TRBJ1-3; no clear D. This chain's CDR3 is CASSLESIGNTIYF. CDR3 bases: TGTGCCAGCAGCTTAGAGTCCATTGGAAACACCATATATTTT. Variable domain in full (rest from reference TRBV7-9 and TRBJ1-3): DTGVSQNPRHKITKRGQNVTFRCDPISEHNRLYWYRQTLGQGPEFLTYFQNEAQLEKSRLLSDRFSAERPKGSFSTLEIQRTEQGDSAMYLCASSLESIGNTIYFGEGSWLTVV.